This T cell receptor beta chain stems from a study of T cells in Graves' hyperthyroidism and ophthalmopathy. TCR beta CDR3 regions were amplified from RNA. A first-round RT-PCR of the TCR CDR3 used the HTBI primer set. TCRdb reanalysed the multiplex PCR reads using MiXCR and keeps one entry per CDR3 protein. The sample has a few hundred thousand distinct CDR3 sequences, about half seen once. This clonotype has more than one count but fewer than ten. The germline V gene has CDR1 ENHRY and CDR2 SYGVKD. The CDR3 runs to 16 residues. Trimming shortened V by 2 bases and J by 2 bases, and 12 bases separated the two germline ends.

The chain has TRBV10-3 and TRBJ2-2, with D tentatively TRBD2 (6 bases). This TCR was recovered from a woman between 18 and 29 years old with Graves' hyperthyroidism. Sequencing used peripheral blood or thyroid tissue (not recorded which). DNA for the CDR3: TGTGCCATCAGTGAGAATAGCGGATCTAACACCGGGGAGCTGTTTTTT. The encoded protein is CAISENSGSNTGELFF.